The entry that follows covers one T cell receptor (beta chain) sequence. What it recognizes is unknown. TCRdb keeps only in-frame clones here, not all; method: immunoSEQ multiplex PCR. The sample holds 27,000 or so clones, approximately 94% seen once. The data were taken from a study of T cell clonotyping in hematopoietic cell transplantation. Whole-study findings and limits: After transplant, recipient diversity fell while pathologically expanded clonotypes grew through day 180. Graft donor and pretransplant recipient Inverse Simpson Index values predicted broader posttransplant TCR diversity. At the given depth, recipient repertoires were over 95% de novo clonotypes. No sorting was done, leaving CD4 and CD8 contributions mixed.

CDR3 length: 15 residues. The V end lost 3 bases, the J end lost 0 bases, and 8 bases lay between the germline ends. The germline V gene has CDR1 SGHTA and CDR2 FQGNSA. The source material was peripheral blood mononuclear cells. The genes are TRBV7-2 and TRBJ2-2; the D gene could be TRBD1 or TRBD2 (5 bases each). This clonotype originated in a man in his fifties in good health. Some clones in this sample may be carry-over from other donors' samples. The CDR3 DNA sequence: TGTGCCAGCAGCTTTACGGGGCCGAACACCGGGGAGCTGTTTTTT. Translating gives CASSFTGPNTGELFF. Supplemented by reference TRBV7-2 and TRBJ2-2, the full variable domain reads GAGVSQSPSNKVTEKGKDVELRCDPISGHTALYWYRQSLGQGLEFLIYFQGNSAPDKSGLPSDRFSAERTGGSVSTLTIQRTQQEDSAVYLCASSFTGPNTGELFFGEGSRLTVL.